The rows below give T cell receptor beta chains drawn from one sample of a study of T cell changes during pregnancy in multiple sclerosis. Profiled with immunoSEQ multiplex PCR; TCRdb holds only in-frame clones, not every one. The sample shows 15,000 or so clones, around 96% of them seen only once. The sample in question was peripheral blood, obtained in the third trimester of pregnancy. All receptors come from a female donor with multiple sclerosis, enrolled in a pregnancy study. CDR3s include the opening cysteine and the closing phenylalanine or tryptophan.

>TRBV27
CASSSTGVNQPQHF
>TRBV6-6
CASSYIRGMNTEAFF
>TRBV27
CASSFGGDLYEQYF
>TRBV19
CASSVGQGRTTNEKLFF
>TRBV27
CASSSYGTGHPYTQYF
>TRBV19
CASSMEGGTEAFF
>TRBV7-2
CASSSGFLAGGGNQPQHF
>TRBV18
CASSPSGRGADTEAFF
>TRBV5-4
CASTTLDRDFGLAFF
>TRBV7-3
CASSPGTGALNEQFF